The clone carrying this T cell receptor beta chain was counted a single time. Its target is not known. 60 Vbeta and 13 Jbeta primers were used in PCR. Method: immunoSEQ multiplex PCR; TCRdb's copy keeps in-frame clones and lacks some. The sample comprises 100,000 to 150,000 clones, around 76% of which are singletons, and 5.5% to 8% rests with the top ten. The sample originates from a study of cytomegalovirus exposure and HLA in healthy donors. Study-wide results and caveats: A link between a missense DCLRE1C variant and TCR beta V- and J-gene trimming emerged from a later analysis.

The sequenced sample was PBMCs. The clonotype comes from a male donor in good health and CMV-seronegative.

The CDR3 spells CASGSSVAGDAPREQYF. The CDR3 region has the DNA TGTGCTAGTGGTTCCTCCGTGGCGGGGGATGCCCCTCGGGAGCAGTACTTC. V gene TRBV12-5 combines with J gene TRBJ2-7; 7 bases align to TRBD2. In germline, CDR1 is LGHNT, CDR2 FRNRAP. V was clipped by 4 bases and J by 7 bases; unmatched bases: 19. The CDR3 loop spans 17 amino acids.